Sequencing of this T cell receptor beta chain was carried out in a study of identical twins. General study findings and limits: Weaker excess sharing between twins was seen in beta out-of-frame sequences.

The length of the CDR3 is 15 residues. Trimming shortened V by 5 bases and J by 0 bases, and 9 bases separated the two germline ends. Germline values: CDR1 SGDLS, CDR2 YYNGEE. This clonotype was found once. Antigen: not known. Template switching added a universal primer binding site, and final cDNA carried unique molecular identifiers. TCRdb used MiXCR to reprocess the 5' RACE reads, holding one entry per CDR3 protein. The table has some 730,000 distinct CDR3 sequences, about 18% seen once. The same sample was also used in a study of T cells expressing NK-cell markers. That publication notes: The contribution of dominant NKG2C+ clonotypes to CD8+ T cells in six donors was roughly 1.0-7.5%.

The TCR originated in a woman between 18 and 29 years old in good health. The sequenced material came from PBMCs. The chain joins TRBV9 to TRBJ2-6; D is perhaps TRBD1 or TRBD2 (6 bases each). DNA for the CDR3: TGTGCCAGCAGGGGGGGCGTCTCTGGGGCCAACGTCCTGACTTTC. Its translation: CASRGGVSGANVLTF.